Shown below are 22 T cell receptor beta chains from a single sample sequenced in a study of CD8+ T cells in alopecia areata. Reverse transcription of extracted RNA yielded cDNA, which provided the sequencing template. The assay was immunoSEQ multiplex PCR, and TCRdb's table has in-frame clones only and misses some. This sample has about 150,000 clones, with more than 45% found just once. The specimen comprised CD8+ T cells sorted from blood, sampled at week 0. The receptor set was obtained from a human donor with alopecia areata.

The chain has TRBV11-2 and TRBJ2-1, with D possibly called TRBD1 or TRBD2 (6 bases each). Germline lookup yields CDR1 SGHAT and CDR2 FQNNGV. The CDR3 contains 15 residues. With 0 bases removed from V and 7 bases from J, the gap between germline ends came to 13 bases. CDR3 in DNA: TGTGCCAGCAGCTTAGAGTTGGGGGGCATGAATGAGCAGTTCTTC. Protein sequence: CASSLELGGMNEQFF.

The chain joins TRBV28 to TRBJ2-7; D is ambiguous. Trimming took off 2 bases at V and 6 bases at J, with 2 bases between the two ends. The CDR3 runs to 10 residues. Germline CDR1 and CDR2: MDHEN and SYDVKM. CDR3 in amino acids: CASSLGEQYF. Here the CDR3 DNA reads TGTGCCAGCAGTTTAGGCGAGCAGTACTTC.

This clone has a handful of counts. This chain joins TRBV10-3 and TRBJ1-1; no firm D call. CDR3 length: 12 residues. Germline lookup yields CDR1 ENHRY and CDR2 SYGVKD. Trimming shortened V by 6 bases and J by 5 bases, and 10 bases separated the two germline ends. CDR3 DNA sequence: TGTGCCATCAGCCAAGGAGGGACTGAAGCTTTCTTT. Translation gives CAISQGGTEAFF.

The gene calls are TRBV16 and TRBJ1-1; D gene uncertain. This CDR3 spans 12 amino acids. Germline V gives CDR1 KGHSY, CDR2 FQNENV. V was cut by 0 bases and J by 8 bases, with 7 bases left in between. CDR3 DNA: TGTGCCAGCAGCCAATCTTGGGAAGAAGCTTTCTTT. Residues: CASSQSWEEAFF.

This chain links TRBV4-3 with TRBJ1-1; D might be TRBD1 (6 bases). Trimming removed 4 bases from V and 4 bases from J, with 16 bases in between. This CDR3 contains 15 residues. Germline CDR1 is LGHNA and CDR2 is YSLEER. CDR3 loop: CASSPTGGRTTEAFF. CDR3 coding DNA: TGCGCCAGCAGCCCTACCGGGGGCAGGACCACTGAAGCTTTCTTT.

In its sample, this clone was seen a few times. CDR3: CASSPYKNTEAFF. CDR3 bases: TGTGCCAGCAGCCCTTACAAGAACACTGAAGCTTTCTTT. The chain links TRBV11-1 to TRBJ1-1, with D unclear. Trimming shortened V by 5 bases and J by 1 base, and 8 bases separated the two germline ends. CDR3 size: 13 residues. Germline V gene data show CDR1 as SGHAT and CDR2 as FQDESV (reference sequence).

In its sample, this clone was seen a few times. J is TRBJ1-6 and V is TRBV4-3; D perhaps matches TRBD1 (6 bases). This CDR3 is 16 amino acids long. The germline gives CDR1 LGHNA, CDR2 YSLEER. Between the trimmed V and J ends, which lost 0 bases and 4 bases, there was a span of 10 bases. DNA of the CDR3: TGCGCCAGCAGCCAAGATCCCGGACAGTATAATTCACCCCTCCACTTT. Protein sequence: CASSQDPGQYNSPLHF.

This clone came up a few times. This rearrangement joins TRBV4-1 to TRBJ2-3; tentatively, D is TRBD2 (6 bases). The germline gives CDR1 MGHRA, CDR2 YSYEKL. V gave up 0 bases and J gave up 1 base, with 8 bases separating them. There are 15 residues in the CDR3. The CDR3 protein is CASSQDPGGTDTQYF. The CDR3 nucleotides read TGCGCCAGCAGCCAAGATCCGGGGGGCACAGATACGCAGTATTTT.

This chain connects TRBV13 to TRBJ2-5; tentative D call: TRBD1 (6 bases). This CDR3 has 13 residues. V was clipped by 8 bases and J by 4 bases, with 14 bases between them. Germline loops: CDR1 PRHDT, CDR2 FYEKMQ (reference sequence). CDR3 nucleotides: TGTGCCAGCTCTTCAGGGGATGGAGAGACCCAGTACTTC. Its protein is CASSSGDGETQYF. Full variable domain (rest looked up from reference TRBV13 and TRBJ2-5): AAGVIQSPRHLIKEKRETATLKCYPIPRHDTVYWYQQGPGQDPQFLISFYEKMQSDKGSIPDRFSAQQFSDYHSELNMSSLELGDSALYFCASSSGDGETQYFGPGTRLLVL.

This sequence joins TRBV29-1 and TRBJ1-4; D is uncertain. The germline V gene encodes CDR1 SQVTM and CDR2 ANQGSEA. Trimming took off 4 bases at V and 3 bases at J, with 15 bases between the two ends. This CDR3 region has 15 residues. Here the CDR3 DNA reads TGCAGCGTTGCTGGCGAAGGAGATCCTAATGAAAAACTGTTTTTT. Protein sequence: CSVAGEGDPNEKLFF.

The gene calls are TRBV6-1 and TRBJ1-2; possibly TRBD1 for D (6 bases). CDR1 is MNHNS, CDR2 SASEGT, per germline. The CDR3 spans 14 residues. Between the trimmed V and J ends, which lost 7 bases and 8 bases, there was a span of 20 bases. The CDR3 protein is CASIQTGGLGGYTF. CDR3 coding DNA: TGTGCCAGCATCCAGACCGGGGGCCTGGGGGGCTACACCTTC.

The chain joins TRBV5-1 to TRBJ2-7; D uncertain. CDR1 is SGHRS, CDR2 YFSETQ, per germline. V was pared by 0 bases and J by 5 bases, with 9 bases between. The CDR3 is made up of 13 amino acids. The CDR3 protein is CASSLAPVDEQYF. For the CDR3, the DNA is TGCGCCAGCAGCTTGGCCCCGGTCGACGAGCAGTACTTC.

The table lists this clone with a count of one. This chain connects TRBV9 to TRBJ2-7; D is ambiguous. CDR3 length: 13 residues. V lost 2 bases to trimming and J lost 5 bases, with 11 bases between them. Germline V CDR1 and CDR2: SGDLS, YYNGEE. In nucleotides, the CDR3 is TGTGCCAGCAGCGTCGGAGACTGGGACGAGCAGTACTTC. Protein sequence: CASSVGDWDEQYF. Filled out from reference TRBV9 and TRBJ2-7, the complete variable domain reads DSGVTQTPKHLITATGQRVTLRCSPRSGDLSVYWYQQSLDQGLQFLIQYYNGEERAKGNILERFSAQQFPDLHSELNLSSLELGDSALYFCASSVGDWDEQYFGPGTRLTVT.

The chain employs TRBV5-4 and TRBJ1-6; D remains ambiguous. This CDR3 comprises 15 residues. Germline-derived CDR1 and CDR2 are SGHNT and YYREEE (reference sequence). V lost 0 bases, J lost 6 bases, and 10 bases lay in between. The DNA of the CDR3 is TGTGCCAGCAGCTTGGCTGGCCCTTCTAATTCACCCCTCCACTTT. As protein: CASSLAGPSNSPLHF.

The J gene is TRBJ2-1, the V gene TRBV27; 7 bases are shared with TRBD1. J was trimmed by 1 base and V by 5 bases; bases with no gene match: 5. CDR1 is MNHEY, CDR2 SMNVEV, per germline (reference sequence). This CDR3 comprises 15 residues. The CDR3 loop reads CASSPTGPSYNEQFF. Written as DNA, the CDR3 is TGTGCCAGCAGTCCGACAGGGCCATCCTACAATGAGCAGTTCTTC.

The table lists this clone with a few counts. The genes are TRBV30 and TRBJ1-1; 7 bases map to TRBD1. CDR1 and CDR2 from the germline V gene are GTSNPN and SVGIG (reference sequence). V was pared by 4 bases and J by 6 bases, with 8 bases of the junction left unmatched. The CDR3 is 13 amino acids. The CDR3 DNA reads TGTGCCTGGAACGGACAGGACGGCGCTGAAGCTTTCTTT. Translating it yields CAWNGQDGAEAFF.

This clone appeared a few times. A far larger clone lies a single base away; this is likely a read error. J is TRBJ1-2 and V is TRBV4-1; D ambiguous. The V gene's germline CDR1 is MGHRA and CDR2 YSYEKL. The V end was cut by 2 bases, the J end by 4 bases, with 8 bases between. This CDR3 contains 13 residues. The CDR3 here is CASSQSISYGYTF. The CDR3 DNA is TGCGCCAGCAGCCAATCGATCAGCTATGGCTACACCTTC.

The chain uses TRBV4-3 and TRBJ2-7; 10 positions match TRBD1. CDR1 is LGHNA and CDR2 is YSLEER in the germline V gene. After removal of 0 bases from V and 3 bases from J, the junction contained 5 bases not matched to a gene. This CDR3 is built from 16 residues. CDR3 amino acids: CASSQDRQGALYEQYF. The CDR3, as DNA: TGCGCCAGCAGCCAAGATAGACAGGGGGCCCTCTACGAGCAGTACTTC.

The J gene is TRBJ2-7, the V gene TRBV19; weak D call: TRBD1 (6 bases). Looked up from germline, CDR1 is LNHDA and CDR2 is SQIVND (reference sequence). The CDR3 is 12 amino acids. The V and J ends lost 3 bases and 5 bases respectively, with 8 bases between them. In DNA form, the CDR3 reads TGTGCCAGTAGTATCGCAGGGGACGAGCAGTACTTC. Residues: CASSIAGDEQYF. Variable domain in full (rest from reference TRBV19 and TRBJ2-7): DGGITQSPKYLFRKEGQNVTLSCEQNLNHDAMYWYRQDPGQGLRLIYYSQIVNDFQKGDIAEGYSVSREKKESFPLTVTSAQKNPTAFYLCASSIAGDEQYFGPGTRLTVT.

The chain uses TRBV5-1 and TRBJ2-7; 7 bases are a match to TRBD1. CDR1 and CDR2 (germline): SGHRS, YFSETQ. The CDR3 covers 15 residues. The V segment lost 1 base and the J segment 2 bases; nucleotides outside the gene matches: 6. CDR3 bases: TGCGCCAGCAGCTTGACCGGGACAGATCCCTACGAGCAGTACTTC. Translated, it gives CASSLTGTDPYEQYF.

This clone was observed a few times. This chain uses TRBV14 with TRBJ1-6; 9 nucleotides align to TRBD1. With 0 bases clipped from V and 9 bases from J, the junction kept 3 bases outside the gene matches. Germline loops: CDR1 SGHDN, CDR2 FVKESK. The CDR3 is 15 residues long. The CDR3 nucleotides read TGTGCCAGCAGCCAAGATAGACAGGGGGGTTCACCCCTCCACTTT. As protein: CASSQDRQGGSPLHF.

This rearrangement joins TRBV7-9 to TRBJ2-7; TRBD1 is a possible D gene (7 bases). Between the trimmed V and J ends, which lost 8 bases and 3 bases, there was a span of 17 bases. This CDR3 is 14 amino acids long. Germline CDR1 reads SEHNR; CDR2 reads FQNEAQ (reference sequence). The CDR3: CASQGGTVSYEQYF. In DNA, the CDR3 is TGTGCCAGCCAAGGGGGGACAGTGAGCTACGAGCAGTACTTC.